A selection of T cell receptor beta chains follows, all from one sample in a study of preoperative IRX-2 immunotherapy in early breast cancer. The data were produced by immunoSEQ multiplex PCR, yet TCRdb's version contains in-frame clones alone and is incomplete. This table has roughly 3,500 clones, 80% appearing once. The sequenced sample was tumor tissue, obtained before IRX-2 immunotherapy. These receptors were taken from a human donor with breast cancer. Each CDR3 is given with its conserved first and last residue.

V gene,CDR3 protein
TRBV18,CASSPSAAGHQPQHF
TRBV11-3,CASSFGVPQGSSTDTQYF
TRBV28,CASSPRTGSNEQFF
TRBV6-8,CASRAGLSSGNTIYF
TRBV7-1,CASSSFTPLLARYGNTIYF
TRBV10-3,CAISEGVEQPQHF
TRBV5-1,CASSLEWGRDYEQYF
TRBV6-8,CASTRAGLAGGPRGNEQFF
TRBV11-3,CASSPRTGGSSPLHF
TRBV11-3,CASSWGTGSGETQYF
TRBV6-8,CASSRGSLDTDTQYF
TRBV30,CAWQGGYGNTIYF
TRBV29-1,CSVEDQSDEQFF
TRBV11-3,CASSLRDRGGYGYTF
TRBV11-3,CASSSGGGRQDTQYF
TRBV10-2,CASSGPYNEQFF
TRBV5-1,CASSLLGGTYEQYF
TRBV6-8,CASSGDTWSSGNTIYF
TRBV18,CASSTGTGIYEQFF
TRBV11-3,CASSFRTAGRDTQYF
TRBV9,CASRRGNREGEKLFF
TRBV11-3,CASSFQPTGNTEAFF
TRBV4-1,CASSQVGRQGLGYTF
TRBV11-3,CASSSTGTANEKLFF
TRBV6-8,CASIKWIPYSNQPQHF
TRBV6-8,CATSHDSNQPQHF
TRBV19,CASSLTSGKDTQYF